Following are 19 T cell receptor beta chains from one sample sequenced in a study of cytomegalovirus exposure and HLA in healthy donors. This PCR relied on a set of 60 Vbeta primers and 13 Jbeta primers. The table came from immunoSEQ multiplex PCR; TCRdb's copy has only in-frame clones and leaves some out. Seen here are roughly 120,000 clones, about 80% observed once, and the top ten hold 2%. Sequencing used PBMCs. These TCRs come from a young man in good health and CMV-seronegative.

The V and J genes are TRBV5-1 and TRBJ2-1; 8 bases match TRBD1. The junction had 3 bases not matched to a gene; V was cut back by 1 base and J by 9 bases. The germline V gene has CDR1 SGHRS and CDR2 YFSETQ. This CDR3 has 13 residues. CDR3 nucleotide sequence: TGCGCCAGCAGCTTGCAACAGGGGGTTGAGCAGTTCTTC. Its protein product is CASSLQQGVEQFF. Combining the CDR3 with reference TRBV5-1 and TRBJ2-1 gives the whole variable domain KAGVTQTPRYLIKTRGQQVTLSCSPISGHRSVSWYQQTPGQGLQFLFEYFSETQRNKGNFPGRFSGRQFSNSRSEMNVSTLELGDSALYLCASSLQQGVEQFFGPGTRLTVL.

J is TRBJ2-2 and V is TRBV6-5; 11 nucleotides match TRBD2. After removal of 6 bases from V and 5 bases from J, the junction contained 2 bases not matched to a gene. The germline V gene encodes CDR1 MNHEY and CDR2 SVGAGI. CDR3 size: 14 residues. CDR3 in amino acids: CASRWTSGTGELFF. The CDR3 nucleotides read TGTGCCAGCAGATGGACTAGCGGGACCGGGGAGCTGTTTTTT.

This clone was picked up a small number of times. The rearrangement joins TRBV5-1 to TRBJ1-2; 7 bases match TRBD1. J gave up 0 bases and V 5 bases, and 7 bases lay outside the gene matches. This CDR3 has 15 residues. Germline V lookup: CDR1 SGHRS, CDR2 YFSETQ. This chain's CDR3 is CASRIGDRTNYGYTF. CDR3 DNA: TGCGCCAGCAGGATCGGGGACAGAACTAACTATGGCTACACCTTC.

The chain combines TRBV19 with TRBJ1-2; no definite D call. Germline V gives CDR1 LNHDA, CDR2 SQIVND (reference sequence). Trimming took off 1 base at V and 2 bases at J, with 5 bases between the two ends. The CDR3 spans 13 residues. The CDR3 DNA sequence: TGTGCCAGTAGTATAGGGGAGAACTATGGCTACACCTTC. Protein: CASSIGENYGYTF.

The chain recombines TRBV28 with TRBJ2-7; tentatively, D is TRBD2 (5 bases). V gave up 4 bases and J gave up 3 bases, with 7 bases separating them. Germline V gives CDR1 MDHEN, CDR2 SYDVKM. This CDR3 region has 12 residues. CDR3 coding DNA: TGTGCCAGCAGTTCCGGACTCTACGAGCAGTACTTC. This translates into CASSSGLYEQYF.

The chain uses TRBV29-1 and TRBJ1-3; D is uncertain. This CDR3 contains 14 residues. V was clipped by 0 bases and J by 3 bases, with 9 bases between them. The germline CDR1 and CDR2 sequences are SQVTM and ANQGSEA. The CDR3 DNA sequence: TGCAGCGTTGAAGATTCGCGGGTTGGAAACACCATATATTTT. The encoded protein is CSVEDSRVGNTIYF.

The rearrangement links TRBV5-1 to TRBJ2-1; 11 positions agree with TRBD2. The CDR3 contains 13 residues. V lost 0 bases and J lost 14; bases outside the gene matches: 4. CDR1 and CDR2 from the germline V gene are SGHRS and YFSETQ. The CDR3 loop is CASSLVAGGPKFF. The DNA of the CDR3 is TGCGCCAGCAGCTTGGTAGCGGGAGGGCCAAAGTTCTTC.

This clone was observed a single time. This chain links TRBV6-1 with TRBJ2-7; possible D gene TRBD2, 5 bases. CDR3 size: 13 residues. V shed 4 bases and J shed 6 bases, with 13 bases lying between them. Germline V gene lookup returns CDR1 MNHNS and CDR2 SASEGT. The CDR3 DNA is TGTGCCAGCAGTGCCCGGGAAGGCTGCGAGCAGTACGTC. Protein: CASSAREGCEQYV.

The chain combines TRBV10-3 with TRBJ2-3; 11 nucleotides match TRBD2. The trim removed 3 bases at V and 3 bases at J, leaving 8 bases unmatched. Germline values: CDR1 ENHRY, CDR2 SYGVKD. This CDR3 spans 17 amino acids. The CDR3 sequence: CAISEIAGGLRTDTQYF. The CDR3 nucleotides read TGTGCCATCAGTGAAATAGCGGGAGGGCTTAGAACAGATACGCAGTATTTT.

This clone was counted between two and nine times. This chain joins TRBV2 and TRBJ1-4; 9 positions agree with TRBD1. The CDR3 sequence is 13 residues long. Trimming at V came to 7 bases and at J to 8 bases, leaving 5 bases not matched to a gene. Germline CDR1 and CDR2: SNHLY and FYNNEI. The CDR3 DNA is TGTGCCAGCACGGGACAGGGCAGGGAAAAACTGTTTTTT. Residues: CASTGQGREKLFF.

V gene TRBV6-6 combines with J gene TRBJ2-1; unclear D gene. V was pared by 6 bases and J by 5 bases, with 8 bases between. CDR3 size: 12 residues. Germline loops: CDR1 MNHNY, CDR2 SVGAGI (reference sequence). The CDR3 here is CASSPRDNEQFF. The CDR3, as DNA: TGTGCCAGCAGCCCACGCGACAATGAGCAGTTCTTC.

The CDR3 region has the DNA TGTGCCAGCAGTTTAGGGCTTGGGCCCCGACTAGGATCCTACGAGCAGTACTTC. Translated: CASSLGLGPRLGSYEQYF. The chain is built from TRBV27 and TRBJ2-7; possibly TRBD2 for D (6 bases). V lost 2 bases, J lost 1 base, and 21 bases lay in between. CDR3 size: 18 residues. Germline assignment: CDR1 MNHEY and CDR2 SMNVEV (reference sequence).

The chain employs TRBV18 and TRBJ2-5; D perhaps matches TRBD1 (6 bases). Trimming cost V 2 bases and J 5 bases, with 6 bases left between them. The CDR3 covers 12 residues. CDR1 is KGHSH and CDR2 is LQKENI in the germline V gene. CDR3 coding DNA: TGTGCCAGCTCACCAAGGGGGGAGACCCAGTACTTC. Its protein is CASSPRGETQYF.

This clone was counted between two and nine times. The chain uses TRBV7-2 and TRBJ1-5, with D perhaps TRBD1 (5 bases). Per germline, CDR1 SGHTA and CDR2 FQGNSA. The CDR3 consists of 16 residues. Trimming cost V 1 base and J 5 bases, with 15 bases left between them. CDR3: CASSLDPLQGHQPQHF. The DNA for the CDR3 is TGTGCCAGCAGCTTAGACCCTCTCCAGGGTCATCAGCCCCAGCATTTT. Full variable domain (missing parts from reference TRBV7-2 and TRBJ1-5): GAGVSQSPSNKVTEKGKDVELRCDPISGHTALYWYRQSLGQGLEFLIYFQGNSAPDKSGLPSDRFSAERTGGSVSTLTIQRTQQEDSAVYLCASSLDPLQGHQPQHFGDGTRLSIL.

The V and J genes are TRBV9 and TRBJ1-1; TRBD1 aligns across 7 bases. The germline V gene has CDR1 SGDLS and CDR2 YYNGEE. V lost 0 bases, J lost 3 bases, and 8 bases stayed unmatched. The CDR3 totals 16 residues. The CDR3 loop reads CASSVGDGTVDTEAFF. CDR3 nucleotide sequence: TGTGCCAGCAGCGTAGGCGACGGGACAGTAGACACTGAAGCTTTCTTT. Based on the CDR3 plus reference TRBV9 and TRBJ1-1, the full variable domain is DSGVTQTPKHLITATGQRVTLRCSPRSGDLSVYWYQQSLDQGLQFLIQYYNGEERAKGNILERFSAQQFPDLHSELNLSSLELGDSALYFCASSVGDGTVDTEAFFGQGTRLTVV.

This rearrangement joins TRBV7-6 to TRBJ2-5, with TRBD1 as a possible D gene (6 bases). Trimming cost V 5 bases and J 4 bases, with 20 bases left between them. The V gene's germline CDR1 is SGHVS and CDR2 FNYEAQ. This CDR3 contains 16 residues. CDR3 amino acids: CASSPRFPGHLETQYF. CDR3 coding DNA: TGTGCCAGCAGCCCCCGATTTCCGGGACATCTAGAGACCCAGTACTTC.

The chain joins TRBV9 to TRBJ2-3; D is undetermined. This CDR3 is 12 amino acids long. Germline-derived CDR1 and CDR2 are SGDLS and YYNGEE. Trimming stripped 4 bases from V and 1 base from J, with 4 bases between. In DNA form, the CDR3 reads TGTGCCAGCAGCCTCGGCACAGATACGCAGTATTTT. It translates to CASSLGTDTQYF.

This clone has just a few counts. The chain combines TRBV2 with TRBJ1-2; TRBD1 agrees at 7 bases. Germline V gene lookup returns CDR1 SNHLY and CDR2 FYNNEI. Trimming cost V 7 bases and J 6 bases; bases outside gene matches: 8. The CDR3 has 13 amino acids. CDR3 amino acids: CASIPDRNNGYTF. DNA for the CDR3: TGTGCCAGCATTCCGGACAGGAATAATGGCTACACCTTC.

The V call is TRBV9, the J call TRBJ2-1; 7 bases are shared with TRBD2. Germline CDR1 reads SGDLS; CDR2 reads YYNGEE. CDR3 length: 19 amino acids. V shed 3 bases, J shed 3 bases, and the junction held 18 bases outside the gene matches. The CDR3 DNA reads TGTGCCAGCAGCGGAGATGCCCCGGTCGGGGGAGGGGACTACAATGAGCAGTTCTTC. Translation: CASSGDAPVGGGDYNEQFF. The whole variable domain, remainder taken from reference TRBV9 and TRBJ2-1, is DSGVTQTPKHLITATGQRVTLRCSPRSGDLSVYWYQQSLDQGLQFLIQYYNGEERAKGNILERFSAQQFPDLHSELNLSSLELGDSALYFCASSGDAPVGGGDYNEQFFGPGTRLTVL.